This is a list of T cell receptor beta chains from one sample in a study of blood T cell repertoires in COVID-19. Sequencing was performed with immunoSEQ multiplex PCR; in TCRdb, only in-frame clones are kept and a portion is missing. The data contain under 300,000 clones, 75% to 85% of them singletons. The sample comprised peripheral blood. The receptors were gathered from a human donor in a cohort sampled during active COVID-19. Both conserved end residues are part of each CDR3. The order of the fields is V gene, J gene, clone size, CDR3 protein. Only part of the rows carry a size: once, few, many, or a class if the clone is expanded.

TRBV30	TRBJ1-1	few	CAWSINTGEAFF
TRBV29-1	TRBJ1-3	-	CSGGTGTGNTIYF
TRBV4-1	TRBJ2-2	-	CASSQDSWVSGRGTGELFF
TRBV27	TRBJ1-2	-	CASSQTGGNGYTF
TRBV5-1	TRBJ2-7	-	CASRPDRDYEQYF
TRBV9	TRBJ2-5	-	CASSVGVVGAGGAGETQYF
TRBV3-1/TRBV3-2	TRBJ1-1	-	CASSQSAEAFF
TRBV2	TRBJ1-6	-	CASSEQGRNNSPLHF
TRBV5-1	TRBJ2-1	-	CASSLETGAFNEQFF
TRBV5-4	TRBJ2-3	-	CASSFHTDTQYF
TRBV11-3	TRBJ2-1	-	CASSPNSGRAYNEQFF
TRBV5-1	TRBJ2-2	-	CASSPLSGENTGELFF
TRBV11-2	TRBJ2-3	-	CASSLDPPVAGVRDTQYF
TRBV5-1	TRBJ1-5	-	CASSADGGMKLQHF
TRBV4-1	TRBJ2-4	-	CASSSPGLAKNIQYF
TRBV21-1	TRBJ2-6	-	CASSGQGNNSGANVLTF
TRBV11-2	TRBJ1-2	few	CASSSIRGWGYGYTF
TRBV28	TRBJ1-4	-	CASTTPGQGHGKLFF
TRBV10-2	TRBJ2-7	-	CASSEGAGIVSYEQYF
TRBV7-9	TRBJ2-3	-	CASTLPGQVYTDTQYF
TRBV7-9	TRBJ1-1	few	CASSLKRGGTEAFF
TRBV10-3	TRBJ1-4	-	CAISESGTVTRNEKLFF
TRBV12-5	TRBJ2-6	-	CASGLDRGSGANVLTF
TRBV12-2	TRBJ1-4	-	CASRLVTGPLATNEKLFF